Sequencing of this T cell receptor (beta chain) was carried out in a study of cytomegalovirus exposure and HLA in healthy donors (dated by TCRdb to about 2017). Some background on the complete study: An earlier analysis of roughly 500 of the donors reported approximately 260 Gb of sequence data and 95 million to 130 million unique TCR beta sequences obtained from around 190 million T cells. HLA typing covered class I and class II loci at four-digit resolution. In a later genetic analysis, genome-wide SNP genotypes for 398 of the 666 donors were used, and that subset was treated as a discovery cohort. Donor age, sex, ethnicity and CMV serostatus were compiled alongside the repertoire data. Along with the roughly 610-subject first cohort, a separate validation cohort of over a hundred different subjects was used. The later analysis used no new phenotypic data to find candidate immune exposures, relying instead on TCR beta sequences and their occurrence across donors. Among some 400 genotyped donors of the cohort, an average of around 240,000 unique TCR beta nucleotide sequences was sequenced per donor, of which roughly 18% were non-productive. Of the approximately 400 genotyped donors, approximately 82% fell in the genetic ancestry cluster associated with self-reported Caucasian donors. The number of donors typed differed by locus, with about 629-630 for A, B, C, DRB1 and DQB1, roughly 550 for DQA1, nearly 610 for DPA1, and around 450 for DPB1. In a later analysis, previously published TCR beta repertoires from fewer than 750 donors were re-analyzed and high-resolution HLA genotyping was added so that TCR occurrence patterns could be studied. The study aimed to test whether cataloging public T cell receptors could reveal signatures of past pathogen exposure. The study used immunosequencing to profile the T cell repertoires of around 600 subjects and linked those repertoires to cytomegalovirus serostatus. To decide whether each TCR beta V gene segment behaved as functional or pseudogenic, an earlier analysis of some 600 of the donors relied on high-throughput TCR beta sequencing. The study combined high-throughput TCR immunosequencing, statistical association of individual TCRs with disease status, and machine learning to predict cytomegalovirus infection status. Every discovery cohort repertoire had been produced on one sequencing platform. An early release covering approximately 600 HLA-typed donors comprised about 310 gigabases of sequencing data and around 85 million unique TCR sequences. Roughly 5 DR-DQ haplotypes were handled as single units for association and clustering because linkage in the cohort was strong.

The cohort consisted of some 670 healthy bone marrow donors. Cohort members were all nominally healthy when sampled, although unrecorded immune exposures were likely present. The donor tested CMV seronegative and was one of the 352 seronegative cohort members. A peripheral blood sample was collected from each donor, and TCR beta sequencing was performed on peripheral blood mononuclear cells. The Qiagen DNeasy Blood Extraction Kit was used to extract genomic DNA from the blood cell samples. Remarks on this clone: It has no known antigen specificity. No per-base quality is available; no much larger clone lies one base away.

General study outcomes and caveats: Assigning TCR associations to individual alleles was difficult when HLA alleles, especially DR and DQ, strongly co-occurred. The presence/absence analyses assumed that sequencing depth was roughly uniform across donors, and that assumption may not be true. A later analysis found that TCR association rates varied across HLA loci, with DRB1 alleles showing the most associated TCRs and HLA-C alleles the fewest. Around 16 rarely observed V segments, including chromosome 9 orphons, were excluded from the earlier analysis of a few hundred of the donors because counts were too low. In a later genetic analysis, a missense DCLRE1C variant was associated with V-gene and J-gene trimming of TCR beta chains, and the association was replicated in an independent cohort. Most TCR sequences were observed very rarely across donors, whereas some public TCRs were present in many individuals. Broadly in line with IMGT annotations, most TCR beta V segments showed up in productive rearrangements about 90% or about 30% of the time in an earlier analysis of around 600 of the donors. In both the original and validation cohorts, the classifier was reported to diagnose cytomegalovirus status with high specificity and sensitivity. A later analysis found that most CMV-associated TCR beta chains appeared HLA-restricted, with HLA associations seemingly driven largely by CMV exposure. According to the authors, the approach could potentially be generalized to other disease states and immunological phenotypes. Compared with equally common non-associated chains, HLA-associated TCR beta chains in a later analysis were more clonally expanded and had lower generation probabilities. Correlated functional status among segregating V segments might reflect linkage disequilibrium, but an unknown experimental factor could not be ruled out. In a later analysis, about 17,000 TCR beta sequences were associated with specific HLA alleles at a false discovery rate of 0.05. A further reported finding was that TCR beta sequences accurately predicted the HLA-A and HLA-B alleles for most subjects in the first cohort. A total of about 150 TCR beta chains were listed by the study as associated with cytomegalovirus. The 87-base-pair reads could not distinguish some IMGT-functional V segments, including TRBV6-2 and TRBV6-3, so those segments were excluded. CMV serostatus was the only immune exposure information available for the cohort. In a later genetic analysis, fewer N-insertions in productive TCRs were reported among donors in an Asian-associated ancestry cluster than the approximately 670-donor mean. In vitro tests confirmed that three of the cytomegalovirus-associated TCR beta chains recognize cytomegalovirus antigens. A cluster of highly shared sequence variants was judged likely to be a technical artifact of the sequencing pipeline. According to a later analysis, parvovirus B19, influenza, CMV and Epstein-Barr virus appeared linked to several top co-occurrence clusters. Because some donors lacked HLA typing at each locus, the association tests relied only on the typed subset. This cohort had only TCR beta chains sequenced, and the lack of alpha or paired-chain data limited which features could be detected.

Trimming removed 7 bases from V and 4 bases from J, leaving 13 bases between the germline ends. Spanning cysteine to phenylalanine, the CDR3 consists of 13 amino acids. The only DNA kept is the CDR3, 39 bases in frame from the first base. The germline V gene (reference sequence) yields MNHNY for CDR1 and SVGAGI for CDR2. The library was built by means of the immunoSEQ multiplex PCR assay. A mixture of 60 forward primers for TCR Vbeta segments and 13 reverse primers for TCR Jbeta segments was used in the multiplex PCR. The CDR3 region of rearranged TCR beta genes was amplified from genomic DNA with a multiplex PCR assay. Amplified TCR beta libraries were sequenced as 87-base-pair reads on the Illumina HiSeq System. In the original analysis: In a later analysis, tens of millions of unique TCR beta chains were counted across the 690 or so repertoires, and about 9.9 million of these chains were shared by at least two donors. To remove PCR and sequencing errors, raw reads were error-corrected and collapsed into unique sequences using a nearest-neighbor algorithm that merged closely related sequences. To assign V, D and J gene segments, CDR3 sequences were aligned to IMGT reference sequences. For a sequence to be retained, a match of at least six nucleotides to both a V gene segment and a J gene segment was required. Rearrangements were called productive when the CDR3 lacked stop codons and stayed in frame with V and J; all others were non-productive. Following IMGT convention, CDR3 was defined as the stretch from the second conserved V-encoded cysteine up to the conserved J-encoded phenylalanine. The earlier analysis of about 560 of the donors excluded any sequence lacking an unambiguous match to a single V gene segment. In an earlier analysis of several hundred of the donors, a V segment was called functional when productive rearrangements were above 56.7%, and segregating when the standard deviation between donors exceeded 5%. To diagnose cytomegalovirus status from the catalog of TCR beta chain sequences, a statistical classification framework was built. In a later analysis, V and J genes were assigned by comparing TCR nucleotide sequences against IMGT/GENE-DB human TR gene sequences. In a later analysis, CDR3 sequences and most-parsimonious VDJ recombination scenarios were assigned using the TCRdist pipeline. In a later analysis, each TCR beta chain was defined by its CDR3 amino acid sequence together with its V-gene family, and reads lacking a unique V-gene family were excluded. In a later analysis, around 650 highly shared, low-generation-probability nucleotide sequences were removed to address suspected cross-contamination and a sequencing artifact. A later analysis calculated a clonal expansion index for each public chain from normalized within-repertoire ranks of inferred template counts. In a later analysis, generation probabilities were computed using a VDJ recombination model fitted to out-of-frame rearrangements, and the results were checked against IGoR. In a later analysis, TCR-TCR, TCR-HLA and TCR-CMV co-occurrence was scored with hypergeometric tests, and a repertoire-size bias correction was applied to TCR pairs. A later analysis estimated false discovery rates by permuting HLA or CMV assignments 20 times. In a later analysis, co-occurring TCRs were grouped using DBSCAN, and TCRdist sequence similarity was added for clustering within HLA-allele-positive subsets. Repertoires with fewer than 30,000 or more than 120,000 public chains were left out of co-occurrence clustering, as were five repertoires with anomalous nucleotide sharing. In its TCRdb copy, this immuneACCESS table keeps in-frame sequences only and misses some clones. Where compared with another copy, unresolved V genes explain less than half of these, and the others have no known cause. The V and J calls and clone size come from that table; D and trimming were worked out from the DNA. The sample table records about 120,000 clones; 65% to 85% of these occur just once. Over 0.2% of the sample is in the top ten clones.

The source material was PBMCs. The receptor was derived from a man aged 45-65 years in good health and CMV-seronegative. Recombination linked TRBV6-6 to TRBJ1-2, with TRBD1 tentatively as D gene (6 bases match). The nucleotide sequence reads as follows: TGTGCCAGCATTGGGGGCGCGGGCTATGGCTACACCTTC. This gives the protein CASIGGAGYGYTF.